The entry below describes one T cell receptor (beta chain). The CDR3 consists of 15 residues. The germline V gene has CDR1 SEHNR and CDR2 FQNEAQ (reference sequence). The V end lost 1 base, the J end lost 4 bases, and 14 bases lay between the germline ends. MiXCR, applied by TCRdb to the 5' RACE reads, yields one record per CDR3 protein. The data hold around 57,000 distinct CDR3 sequences, with approximately 6% observed a single time. These data belong to a study of early T cells in non-severe SARS-CoV-2 infection. The receptor's source is an adult who was a healthcare worker with PCR-confirmed SARS-CoV-2 infection or an uninfected control (not recorded which). V and J are TRBV7-9 and TRBJ2-7; D is perhaps TRBD2 (6 bases). Sequencing was performed on whole blood. The CDR3 DNA is TGTGCCAGCAGCTTAGACGATGGAGGGAAGTACGAGCAGTACTTC. Protein product: CASSLDDGGKYEQYF.